This TCR beta chain was sequenced during a study of T cell clusters in autoimmune cytopenias. This clonotype is medium-sized by frequency. Germline assignment: CDR1 MNHNY and CDR2 SVGAGI (reference sequence). The CDR3 totals 14 residues. TRB was amplified from 250 ng of peripheral blood genomic DNA per sample. TRB was amplified by touch-down multiplex PCR, primer pools A and B combined. After re-calling the multiplex PCR reads, TCRdb lists one entry per CDR3 protein, DNA absent. The sample totals about 6,600 distinct CDR3 sequences. Material: peripheral blood. This receptor was obtained from a human donor with an autoimmune cytopenia or autoimmune hepatitis (not recorded which). The rearrangement uses TRBV6-6 and TRBJ2-7. The CDR3 spells CASSYSDPSYEQYF.